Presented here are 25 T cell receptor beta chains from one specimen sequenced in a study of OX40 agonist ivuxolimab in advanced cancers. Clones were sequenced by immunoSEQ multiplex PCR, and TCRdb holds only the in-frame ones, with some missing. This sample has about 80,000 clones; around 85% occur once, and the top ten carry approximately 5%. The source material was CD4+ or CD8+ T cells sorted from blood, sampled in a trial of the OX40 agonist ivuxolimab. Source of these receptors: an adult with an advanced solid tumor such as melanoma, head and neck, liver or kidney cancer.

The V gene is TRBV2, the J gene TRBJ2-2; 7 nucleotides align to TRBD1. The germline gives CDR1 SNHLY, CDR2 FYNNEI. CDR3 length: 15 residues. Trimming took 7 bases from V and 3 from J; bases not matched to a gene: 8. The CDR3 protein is CASIRDSKHTGELFF. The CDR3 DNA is TGTGCCAGCATCCGGGACAGCAAACACACCGGGGAGCTGTTTTTT.

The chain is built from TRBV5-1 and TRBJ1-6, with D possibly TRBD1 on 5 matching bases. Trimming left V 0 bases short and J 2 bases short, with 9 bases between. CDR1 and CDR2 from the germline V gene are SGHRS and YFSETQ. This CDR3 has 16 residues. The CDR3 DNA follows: TGCGCCAGCAGCTTGGGTGAAGGGGCCTATAATTCACCCCTCCACTTT. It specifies CASSLGEGAYNSPLHF.

The CDR3 DNA is TGTGCCAGCAGCTCCTCCGGGACAGTCTCCTACGAGCAGTACTTC. Protein: CASSSSGTVSYEQYF. The chain joins TRBV7-2 to TRBJ2-7, with 7 nucleotides matching TRBD1. The CDR3 covers 15 residues. Trimming removed 4 bases from V and 0 bases from J; junction bases left unmatched: 6. Germline V gene lookup returns CDR1 SGHTA and CDR2 FQGNSA. The entire variable domain, with the rest obtained from reference TRBV7-2 and TRBJ2-7, is as follows: GAGVSQSPSNKVTEKGKDVELRCDPISGHTALYWYRQSLGQGLEFLIYFQGNSAPDKSGLPSDRFSAERTGGSVSTLTIQRTQQEDSAVYLCASSSSGTVSYEQYFGPGTRLTVT.

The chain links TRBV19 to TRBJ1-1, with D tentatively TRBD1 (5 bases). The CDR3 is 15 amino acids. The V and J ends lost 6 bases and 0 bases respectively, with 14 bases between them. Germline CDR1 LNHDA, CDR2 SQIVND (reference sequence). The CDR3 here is CASRLGASMNTEAFF. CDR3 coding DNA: TGTGCCAGTAGGCTCGGGGCCTCCATGAACACTGAAGCTTTCTTT.

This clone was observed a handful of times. In DNA form, the CDR3 reads TGTGCCAGCAGCATTACTACCGGCCGGTCCTACAATGAGCAGTTCTTC. It codes for CASSITTGRSYNEQFF. This rearrangement joins TRBV11-2 to TRBJ2-1; D is unclear. Trimming stripped 5 bases from V and 1 base from J, with 15 bases between. This CDR3 is built from 16 residues. CDR1 SGHAT and CDR2 FQNNGV come from the germline V gene. Complete variable domain (other parts from reference TRBV11-2 and TRBJ2-1): EAGVAQSPRYKIIEKRQSVAFWCNPISGHATLYWYQQILGQGPKLLIQFQNNGVVDDSQLPKDRFSAERLKGVDSTLKIQPAKLEDSAVYLCASSITTGRSYNEQFFGPGTRLTVL.

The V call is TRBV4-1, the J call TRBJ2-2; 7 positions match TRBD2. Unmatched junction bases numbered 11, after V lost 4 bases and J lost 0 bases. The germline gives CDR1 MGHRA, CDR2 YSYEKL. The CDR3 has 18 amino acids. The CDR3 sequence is CASSPVVDAGANTGELFF. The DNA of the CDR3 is TGCGCCAGCAGCCCCGTGGTGGACGCGGGGGCGAACACCGGGGAGCTGTTTTTT.

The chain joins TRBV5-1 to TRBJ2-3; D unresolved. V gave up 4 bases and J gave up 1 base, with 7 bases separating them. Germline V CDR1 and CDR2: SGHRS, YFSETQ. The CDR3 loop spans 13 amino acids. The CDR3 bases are TGCGCCAGCAGCCCGTCTCGCACAGATACGCAGTATTTT. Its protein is CASSPSRTDTQYF.

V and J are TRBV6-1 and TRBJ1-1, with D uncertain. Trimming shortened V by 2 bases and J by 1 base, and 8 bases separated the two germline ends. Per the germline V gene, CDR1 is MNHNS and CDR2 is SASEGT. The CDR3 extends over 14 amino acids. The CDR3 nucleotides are TGTGCCAGCAGTGAAAGCGACGGGAACACTGAAGCTTTCTTT. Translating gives CASSESDGNTEAFF.

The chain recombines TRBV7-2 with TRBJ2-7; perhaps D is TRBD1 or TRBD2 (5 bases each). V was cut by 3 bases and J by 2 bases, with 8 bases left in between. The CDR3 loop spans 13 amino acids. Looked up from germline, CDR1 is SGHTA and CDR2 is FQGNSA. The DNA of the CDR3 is TGTGCCAGCAGCTTCGAGGGGCCCTACGAGCAGTACTTC. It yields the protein CASSFEGPYEQYF. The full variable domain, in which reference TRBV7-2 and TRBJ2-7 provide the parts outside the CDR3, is GAGVSQSPSNKVTEKGKDVELRCDPISGHTALYWYRQSLGQGLEFLIYFQGNSAPDKSGLPSDRFSAERTGGSVSTLTIQRTQQEDSAVYLCASSFEGPYEQYFGPGTRLTVT.

The CDR3 reads CASSRAGGIWNEQFF. In DNA, the CDR3 is TGTGCCAGCAGTCGAGCGGGAGGGATCTGGAATGAGCAGTTCTTC. The chain links TRBV27 to TRBJ2-1; 10 bases agree with TRBD2. This CDR3 has 15 residues. Looked up from germline, CDR1 is MNHEY and CDR2 is SMNVEV (reference sequence). V was clipped by 5 bases and J by 7 bases; unmatched bases: 8.

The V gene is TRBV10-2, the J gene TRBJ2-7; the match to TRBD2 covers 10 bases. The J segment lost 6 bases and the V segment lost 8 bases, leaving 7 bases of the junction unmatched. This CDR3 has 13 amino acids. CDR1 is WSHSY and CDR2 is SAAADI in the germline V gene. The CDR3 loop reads CASRTSGKGEQYF. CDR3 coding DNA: TGCGCCAGCCGTACTAGCGGGAAGGGCGAGCAGTACTTC.

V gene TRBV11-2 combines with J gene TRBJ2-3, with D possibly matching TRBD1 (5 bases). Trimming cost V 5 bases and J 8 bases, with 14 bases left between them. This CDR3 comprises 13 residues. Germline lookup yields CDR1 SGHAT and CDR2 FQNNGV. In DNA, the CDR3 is TGTGCCAGCAGCACCGTGGTTGACAGTACGCAGTATTTT. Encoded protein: CASSTVVDSTQYF. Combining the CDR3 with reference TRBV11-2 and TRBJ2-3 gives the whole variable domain EAGVAQSPRYKIIEKRQSVAFWCNPISGHATLYWYQQILGQGPKLLIQFQNNGVVDDSQLPKDRFSAERLKGVDSTLKIQPAKLEDSAVYLCASSTVVDSTQYFGPGTRLTVL.

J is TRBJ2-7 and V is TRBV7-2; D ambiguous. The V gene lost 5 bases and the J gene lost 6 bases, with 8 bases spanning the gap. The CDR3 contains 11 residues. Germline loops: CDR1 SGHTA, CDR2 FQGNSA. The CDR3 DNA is TGTGCCAGCAGCGGGCATTTCGAGCAGTACTTC. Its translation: CASSGHFEQYF.

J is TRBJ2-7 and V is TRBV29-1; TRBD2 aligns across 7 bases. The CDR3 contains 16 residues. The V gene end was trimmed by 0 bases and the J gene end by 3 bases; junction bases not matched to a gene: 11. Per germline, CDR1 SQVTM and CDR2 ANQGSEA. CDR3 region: CSVEDRVAGDLYEQYF. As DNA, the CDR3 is TGCAGCGTTGAAGATCGGGTAGCGGGTGATCTCTACGAGCAGTACTTC.

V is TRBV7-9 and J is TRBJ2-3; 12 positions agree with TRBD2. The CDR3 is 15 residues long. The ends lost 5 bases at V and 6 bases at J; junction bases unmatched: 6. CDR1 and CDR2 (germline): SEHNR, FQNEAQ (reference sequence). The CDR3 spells CASSHGLAGMDTQYF. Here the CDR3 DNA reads TGTGCCAGCAGCCACGGACTAGCGGGAATGGATACGCAGTATTTT. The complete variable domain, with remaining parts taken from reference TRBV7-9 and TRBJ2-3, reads DTGVSQNPRHKITKRGQNVTFRCDPISEHNRLYWYRQTLGQGPEFLTYFQNEAQLEKSRLLSDRFSAERPKGSFSTLEIQRTEQGDSAMYLCASSHGLAGMDTQYFGPGTRLTVL.

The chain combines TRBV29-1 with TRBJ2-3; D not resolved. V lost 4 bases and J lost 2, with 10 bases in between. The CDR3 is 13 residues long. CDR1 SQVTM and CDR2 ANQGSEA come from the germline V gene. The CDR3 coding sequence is TGCAGCGTTGCGGAGACCAACACAGATACGCAGTATTTT. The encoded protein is CSVAETNTDTQYF.

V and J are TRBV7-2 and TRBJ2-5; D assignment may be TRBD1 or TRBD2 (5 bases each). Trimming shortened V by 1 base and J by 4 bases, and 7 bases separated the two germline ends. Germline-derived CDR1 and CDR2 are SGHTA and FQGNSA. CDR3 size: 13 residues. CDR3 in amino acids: CASSLDGAETQYF. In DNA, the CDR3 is TGTGCCAGCAGCTTAGACGGGGCAGAGACCCAGTACTTC.

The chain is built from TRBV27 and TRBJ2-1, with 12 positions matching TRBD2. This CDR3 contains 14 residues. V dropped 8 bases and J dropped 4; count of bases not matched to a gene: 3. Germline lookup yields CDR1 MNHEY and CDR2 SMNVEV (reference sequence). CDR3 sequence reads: CASSTSGRYNEQFF. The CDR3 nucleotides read TGTGCCAGCTCCACTAGCGGGAGGTACAATGAGCAGTTCTTC.

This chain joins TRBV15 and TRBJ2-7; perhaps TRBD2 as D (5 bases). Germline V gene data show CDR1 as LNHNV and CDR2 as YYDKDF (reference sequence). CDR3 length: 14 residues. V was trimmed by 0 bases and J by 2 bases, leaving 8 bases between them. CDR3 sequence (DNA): TGTGCCACCAGCAGAGATCGGGGTCCCTACGAGCAGTACTTC. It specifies CATSRDRGPYEQYF.

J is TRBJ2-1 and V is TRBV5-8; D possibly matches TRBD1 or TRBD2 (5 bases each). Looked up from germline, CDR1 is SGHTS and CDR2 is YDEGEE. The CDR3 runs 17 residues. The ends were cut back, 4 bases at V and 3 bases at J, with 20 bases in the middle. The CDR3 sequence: CASSLVTGTSNYNEQFF. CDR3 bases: TGTGCCAGCAGCCTGGTCACCGGGACCTCAAACTACAATGAGCAGTTCTTC.

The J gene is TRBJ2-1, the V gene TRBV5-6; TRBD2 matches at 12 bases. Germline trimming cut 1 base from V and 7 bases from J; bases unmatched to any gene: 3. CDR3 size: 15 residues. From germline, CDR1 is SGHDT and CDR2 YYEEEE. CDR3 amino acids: CASSLTSGGLNEQFF. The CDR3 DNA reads TGTGCCAGCAGCTTGACTAGCGGGGGGCTAAATGAGCAGTTCTTC.

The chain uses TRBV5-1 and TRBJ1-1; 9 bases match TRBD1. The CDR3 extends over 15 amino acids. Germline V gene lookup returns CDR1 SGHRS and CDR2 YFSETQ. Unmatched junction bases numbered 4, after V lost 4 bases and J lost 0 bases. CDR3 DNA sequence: TGCGCCAGCAGCCCGGGACAGGGCATGAACACTGAAGCTTTCTTT. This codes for CASSPGQGMNTEAFF.

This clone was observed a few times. The CDR3 loop reads CASSSRGGGIEKLFF. The CDR3 region has the DNA TGTGCCAGCAGCTCGCGCGGGGGAGGGATTGAAAAACTGTTTTTT. The rearrangement uses TRBV5-6 and TRBJ1-4, with a tentative D call TRBD1 (5 bases). This CDR3 contains 15 residues. Germline values: CDR1 SGHDT, CDR2 YYEEEE. Trimming took 3 bases from V and 7 from J, leaving 16 bases between them.

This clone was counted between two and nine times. For the CDR3, the DNA is TGCAGTGCTAGCGGGACAGGGGCTTTCTTT. Its translation: CSASGTGAFF. The chain combines TRBV20-1 with TRBJ1-1, with TRBD1 matching 9 bases. CDR3 length equals 10 residues. V was clipped by 3 bases and J by 11 bases; unmatched bases: 1. The germline V gene encodes CDR1 DFQATT and CDR2 SNEGSKA (reference sequence).

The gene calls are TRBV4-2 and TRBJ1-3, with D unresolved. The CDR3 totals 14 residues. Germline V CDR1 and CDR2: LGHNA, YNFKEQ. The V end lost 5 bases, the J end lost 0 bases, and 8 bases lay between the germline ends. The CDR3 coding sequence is TGTGCCAGCAGCTCATGGAGCTCTGGAAACACCATATATTTT. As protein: CASSSWSSGNTIYF.